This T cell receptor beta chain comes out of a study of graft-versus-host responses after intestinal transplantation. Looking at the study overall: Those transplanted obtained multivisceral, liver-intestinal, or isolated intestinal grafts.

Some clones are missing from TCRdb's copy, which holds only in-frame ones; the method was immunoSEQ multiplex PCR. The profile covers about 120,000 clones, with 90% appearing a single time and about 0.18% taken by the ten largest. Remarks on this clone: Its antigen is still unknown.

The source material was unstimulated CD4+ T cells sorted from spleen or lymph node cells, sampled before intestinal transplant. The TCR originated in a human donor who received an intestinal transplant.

This CDR3 reads CASSPPPCGEGPYEQYF. As DNA, the CDR3 is TGCGCCAGCAGCCCCCCCCCATGTGGGGAGGGGCCCTACGAGCAGTACTTC. J is TRBJ2-7 and V is TRBV5-1; 7 bases line up with TRBD2. Germline trimming cut 4 bases from V and 2 bases from J; bases unmatched to any gene: 15. Germline V gene lookup returns CDR1 SGHRS and CDR2 YFSETQ. The CDR3 extends over 17 amino acids.